The present T cell receptor (beta chain) was sequenced within a study of blood T cells in healthy people across ages. The CDR3 sequence is 14 residues long. Germline loops: CDR1 SGHRS, CDR2 YFSETQ. The ends were cut back, 4 bases at V and 4 bases at J, with 11 bases in the middle. For the second PCR, which ran for about 7 to 11 cycles, a sample-barcoded 5' primer and a J-beta primer mix were used. One entry per CDR3 protein, called by TCRdb with MiXCR from the 5' RACE reads. The top ten hold just over 4% of the sample, which has about 1.5 million distinct CDR3 sequences, under 55% seen once. Material: blood. The chain uses TRBV5-1 and TRBJ2-2; tentative D call: TRBD1 (6 bases). The clonotype was recovered from a young woman in good health. The chain's CDR3 is CASSIGQSTGELFF. The CDR3 DNA is TGCGCCAGCAGCATCGGACAGTCCACCGGGGAGCTGTTTTTT.